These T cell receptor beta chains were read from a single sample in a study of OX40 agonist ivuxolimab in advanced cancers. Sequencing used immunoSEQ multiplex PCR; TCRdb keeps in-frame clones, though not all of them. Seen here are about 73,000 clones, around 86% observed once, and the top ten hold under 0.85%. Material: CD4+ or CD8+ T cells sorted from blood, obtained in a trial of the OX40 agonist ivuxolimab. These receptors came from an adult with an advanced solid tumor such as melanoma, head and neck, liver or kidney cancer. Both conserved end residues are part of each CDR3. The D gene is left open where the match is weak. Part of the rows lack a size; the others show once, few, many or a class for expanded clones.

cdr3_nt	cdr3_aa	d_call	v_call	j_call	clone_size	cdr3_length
TGTGCCAGCAGCGTAGCAGGGGCGCAGTATTTT	CASSVAGAQYF	.	TRBV9	TRBJ2-3	.	11
TGTGCCAGCAGCTACGATAGACTAGCGGGGCAGTTCTTC	CASSYDRLAGQFF	TRBD2	TRBV13	TRBJ2-1	.	13
TGTGCCAGTAGTATCCGTAGCGTCACCGGGGAGCTGTTTTTT	CASSIRSVTGELFF	.	TRBV19	TRBJ2-2	.	14
TGTGCCAGCAGTCCGATCGGGGGAACTAACTATGGCTACACCTTC	CASSPIGGTNYGYTF	.	TRBV28	TRBJ1-2	.	15
TGTGCCATCGCCCAGTCGGTGGACTATGGCTACACCTTC	CAIAQSVDYGYTF	.	TRBV10-3	TRBJ1-2	.	13
TGTGCCTGGAAAGACAGTAGCAATCAGCCCCAGCATTTT	CAWKDSSNQPQHF	.	TRBV30	TRBJ1-5	.	13
TGTGCCAGCAGTAAAAGGACAGGTTTCCTGAACACTGAAGCTTTCTTT	CASSKRTGFLNTEAFF	TRBD1	TRBV27	TRBJ1-1	.	16
TGTGCCATCAGTGAGGGCGGGAGGGTCTACGAGCAGTACTTC	CAISEGGRVYEQYF	TRBD2	TRBV10-3	TRBJ2-7	.	14
TGTGCCAGCAGCGTAATGGCCGGGACAGGAGAAGCTTTCTTT	CASSVMAGTGEAFF	TRBD1	TRBV5-6	TRBJ1-1	.	14
TGTGCCAGCAGTGGGACAGACAGAAGGGGCTACACCTTC	CASSGTDRRGYTF	TRBD1	TRBV6-5	TRBJ1-2	.	13
TGTGCCAGCAGCTTAGCCGGGGAGCTGTTTTTT	CASSLAGELFF	.	TRBV7-6	TRBJ2-2	.	11
TGTGCCAGCAGTTTGGGAAGCGGGAGTCAAGTAAGCACCTACGAGCAGTACTTC	CASSLGSGSQVSTYEQYF	TRBD2	TRBV28	TRBJ2-7	.	18
TGTGCCAGCAGACTAGAGAACAGGGTGACCTACGAGCAGTACTTC	CASRLENRVTYEQYF	.	TRBV6-5	TRBJ2-7	.	15
TGTGCCAGCAGCCTTAGTAGCGAGCAGTACTTC	CASSLSSEQYF	.	TRBV7-8	TRBJ2-7	.	11
TGTGCCAGCAGCTTATTCACCAAAGGACTAGCGGGAGTTGAGCAGTACTTC	CASSLFTKGLAGVEQYF	TRBD2	TRBV7-8	TRBJ2-7	.	17
TGCAGCGTTGAAGAGTGGGGGGGTGGCACTGAAGCTTTCTTT	CSVEEWGGGTEAFF	.	TRBV29-1	TRBJ1-1	.	14
TGTGCCAGCTCACCAGGGCGGAGGACTGAAGCTTTCTTT	CASSPGRRTEAFF	.	TRBV18	TRBJ1-1	.	13
TGTGCCACCAGAGGACCGGAGAGGTGGGACAATGAGCAGTTCTTC	CATRGPERWDNEQFF	.	TRBV6-8	TRBJ2-1	.	15
TGTGCCAGCAGCCCGCAGTGGGACGGAAGGGTCCACGAGCAGTACTTC	CASSPQWDGRVHEQYF	.	TRBV11-3	TRBJ2-7	.	16
TGTGCCAGTAGTAGAGGACTAGCGGAGCAGTATTTT	CASSRGLAEQYF	TRBD2	TRBV19	TRBJ2-3	.	12
TGTGCCAGCAGCTTGTTAGGGTCACCCCTCCACTTT	CASSLLGSPLHF	.	TRBV7-9	TRBJ1-6	.	12
TGTGCCAGCAGTGATCGGACTAGCGGGAGGGCCAAGAACGAGCAGTACTTC	CASSDRTSGRAKNEQYF	TRBD2	TRBV6-1	TRBJ2-7	.	17
TGTGCCAGCAGCTTCGGGGGCTTGAACACTGAAGCTTTCTTT	CASSFGGLNTEAFF	.	TRBV11-3	TRBJ1-1	.	14
TGCGCCAGCAGCTTGTACAGCGACAATGAGCAGTTCTTC	CASSLYSDNEQFF	.	TRBV5-1	TRBJ2-1	once	13
TGTGCCTGGAGTGTACGACAGGCCGAGCAGTTCTTC	CAWSVRQAEQFF	.	TRBV30	TRBJ2-1	.	12
TGTGCCTGGGCCGGTCAGGGCTACAATGAGCAGTTCTTC	CAWAGQGYNEQFF	.	TRBV30	TRBJ2-1	.	13
TGCGCCAGCGGCCTACAGGGAGCTAACTATGGCTACACCTTC	CASGLQGANYGYTF	.	TRBV5-1	TRBJ1-2	.	14